Listed below are T cell receptor beta chains from one sample, sequenced in a study of shared clonotypes between healthy human individuals. Assay: immunoSEQ multiplex PCR; the TCRdb copy retains only in-frame clones and omits some. The sample contains 1.4 million or so clones, about 98.5% of which appear only once. Sequencing was performed on naive CD4+ T cells sorted from blood. The receptors stem from a man aged 25-45 years in good health. Each CDR3 is given with its conserved first and last residue. D genes are given only for firm matches. Some rows mark clone size as missing; the rest say once, few, many or name a class of expanded clone.

once,TRBV7-2,TRBJ2-7,NA,CASSLEEGASYEQYF,TGTGCCAGCAGCTTAGAAGAGGGAGCCTCCTACGAGCAGTACTTC
once,TRBV19,TRBJ2-7,TRBD1,CASSTGQGNEQYF,TGTGCCAGTAGTACCGGACAGGGCAACGAGCAGTACTTC
once,TRBV2,TRBJ2-6,TRBD1,CATFPGGYSGANVLTF,TGTGCCACCTTCCCAGGGGGCTACTCTGGGGCCAACGTCCTGACTTTC
NA,TRBV10-1,TRBJ2-7,TRBD2,CASNRTSGRSSHEQYF,TGCGCCAGCAATAGGACTAGCGGGAGATCTAGCCACGAGCAGTACTTC
NA,TRBV14,TRBJ1-1,NA,CASSHFGVTEAFF,TGTGCCAGCAGCCACTTTGGGGTCACTGAAGCTTTCTTT
NA,TRBV6-5,TRBJ2-7,TRBD1,CASSQRGMGQEYF,TGTGCCAGCAGTCAAAGGGGAATGGGACAGGAGTACTTC
NA,TRBV5-6,TRBJ1-5,TRBD1,CASSQGQANQPQHF,TGTGCCAGCAGCCAGGGACAGGCCAATCAGCCCCAGCATTTT
NA,TRBV19,TRBJ2-7,NA,CASSIGGGHEQYF,TGTGCCAGTAGTATAGGCGGAGGGCACGAGCAGTACTTC
once,TRBV15,TRBJ2-7,NA,CATSVNKGSYEQYF,TGTGCCACCAGCGTAAACAAGGGTTCCTACGAGCAGTACTTC
NA,TRBV5-1,TRBJ2-3,TRBD2,CASSLVPREGRLSDTQYF,TGCGCCAGCAGCTTGGTTCCGCGGGAGGGCCGTCTTTCAGATACGCAGTATTTT
NA,TRBV14,TRBJ2-3,NA,CASSQGGLGQGTQYF,TGTGCCAGCAGCCAAGGGGGACTCGGTCAGGGGACGCAGTATTTT
once,TRBV5-1,TRBJ2-7,TRBD1,CASSSVTGGRYEQYF,TGCGCCAGCAGCTCCGTTACAGGGGGCCGCTACGAGCAGTACTTC
NA,TRBV5-5,TRBJ1-2,TRBD1,CASSLLEGAGGYTF,TGTGCCAGCAGCTTGTTAGAGGGGGCCGGTGGCTACACCTTC
NA,TRBV18,TRBJ2-1,TRBD1,CASSPVLDRRHNEQFF,TGTGCCAGCTCACCTGTACTGGACAGGAGACACAATGAGCAGTTCTTC
NA,TRBV7-3,TRBJ2-1,TRBD2,CASSFSGTLNNEQFF,TGTGCCAGCAGCTTTAGCGGGACTCTTAACAATGAGCAGTTCTTC
NA,TRBV5-6,TRBJ1-1,NA,CARETTNTEAFF,TGTGCCAGAGAAACGACGAACACTGAAGCTTTCTTT
NA,TRBV2,TRBJ1-1,TRBD1,CASSEADRVLGTEAFF,TGTGCCAGCAGTGAAGCGGACAGGGTCTTAGGCACTGAAGCTTTCTTT
NA,TRBV28,TRBJ2-1,NA,CASSIWRNEQFF,TGTGCCAGCAGTATCTGGCGCAATGAGCAGTTCTTC
NA,TRBV2,TRBJ1-1,TRBD1,CASRGDREDSEAFF,TGTGCCAGCAGGGGGGACAGGGAGGACTCTGAAGCTTTCTTT
NA,TRBV25-1,TRBJ2-7,NA,CASSDAGQGGEQYF,TGTGCCAGCAGTGATGCAGGGCAGGGTGGCGAGCAGTACTTC
NA,TRBV18,TRBJ1-1,TRBD1,CASSPSTGAEAFF,TGTGCCAGCTCACCTTCTACAGGGGCTGAAGCTTTCTTT
NA,TRBV30,TRBJ2-7,TRBD2,CAWSVLGLIDRGLASSYEQYF,TGTGCCTGGAGTGTACTAGGTTTAATTGACAGGGGACTAGCGAGCTCCTACGAGCAGTACTTC
NA,TRBV5-6,TRBJ2-1,TRBD2,CASSGTGLAGGRSYNEQFF,TGTGCCAGCAGCGGAACGGGACTAGCGGGAGGCCGATCCTACAATGAGCAGTTCTTC
NA,TRBV6-5,TRBJ2-1,NA,CASSPYNEQFF,TGTGCCAGCAGTCCCTACAATGAGCAGTTCTTC
NA,TRBV7-3,TRBJ1-3,TRBD1,CASSHQDRTGGLYSGNTIYF,TGTGCCAGCAGTCATCAAGATAGGACAGGGGGCTTGTACTCTGGAAACACCATATATTTT
NA,TRBV4-1,TRBJ2-3,TRBD2,CASSQPRTSGSTDTQYF,TGCGCCAGCAGCCAACCCAGGACTAGCGGGAGCACAGATACGCAGTATTTT
NA,TRBV18,TRBJ2-2,TRBD2,CASSPLPRLAGVNTGELFF,TGTGCCAGCTCACCACTCCCAAGGCTAGCGGGAGTTAACACCGGGGAGCTGTTTTTT
NA,TRBV27,TRBJ1-2,TRBD1,CASKGTALYGYTF,TGTGCCAGCAAAGGGACAGCCCTGTATGGCTACACCTTC
NA,TRBV7-8,TRBJ2-2,TRBD2,CASSLTRSGRGWTGELFF,TGTGCCAGCAGCTTAACCCGTAGCGGGAGAGGGTGGACCGGGGAGCTGTTTTTT
once,TRBV13,TRBJ2-1,TRBD2,CASSTGLAGNNEQFF,TGTGCCAGCAGCACCGGTCTAGCGGGAAACAATGAGCAGTTCTTC
NA,TRBV4-3,TRBJ1-4,TRBD1,CASSQDSTGGSGKLFF,TGCGCCAGCAGCCAAGATTCGACAGGGGGTTCCGGAAAACTGTTTTTT
NA,TRBV10-1,TRBJ2-2,NA,CASSPGFGTGELFF,TGCGCCAGCAGTCCAGGGTTCGGCACCGGGGAGCTGTTTTTT
NA,TRBV5-4,TRBJ2-5,TRBD2,CASSHYGREEETQYF,TGTGCCAGCAGCCACTATGGGCGGGAGGAAGAGACCCAGTACTTC
NA,TRBV7-2,TRBJ1-4,NA,CASSPGLSNEKLFF,TGTGCCAGCAGCCCGGGCCTGTCTAATGAAAAACTGTTTTTT
NA,TRBV18,TRBJ2-5,NA,CASSPRGSETQYF,TGTGCCAGCTCACCGAGAGGGTCAGAGACCCAGTACTTC
once,TRBV9,TRBJ2-3,NA,CASSVIGKVDTQYF,TGTGCCAGCAGCGTAATCGGGAAGGTCGATACGCAGTATTTT
NA,TRBV19,TRBJ1-5,TRBD1,CASSIYRGSNQPQHF,TGTGCCAGTAGTATATACAGGGGTAGCAATCAGCCCCAGCATTTT
NA,TRBV4-2,TRBJ2-2,NA,CASSPGQGTSNTGELFF,TGTGCCAGCAGCCCGGGGCAAGGGACCTCGAACACCGGGGAGCTGTTTTTT
NA,TRBV15,TRBJ2-2,NA,CATSRVPNTGELFF,TGTGCCACCAGCAGAGTACCGAACACCGGGGAGCTGTTTTTT
NA,TRBV9,TRBJ2-2,TRBD1,CASSVGDRGYGELFF,TGTGCCAGCAGCGTAGGGGACAGGGGCTACGGGGAGCTGTTTTTT
NA,TRBV28,TRBJ2-7,NA,CASSLLGHYEQYF,TGTGCCAGCAGTTTATTGGGTCACTACGAGCAGTACTTC
NA,TRBV30,TRBJ1-3,NA,CAWSASTGGNTIYF,TGTGCCTGGAGTGCATCGACAGGTGGAAACACCATATATTTT
NA,TRBV18,TRBJ1-4,TRBD1,CASSPPGQGLNEKLFF,TGTGCCAGCTCACCACCCGGACAGGGTCTTAATGAAAAACTGTTTTTT
NA,TRBV28,TRBJ1-2,TRBD1,CASSLSGRGLFDGYTF,TGTGCCAGCAGTTTAAGCGGCAGGGGGCTTTTCGATGGCTACACCTTC
NA,TRBV2,TRBJ1-1,NA,CASSESAGQGLTEAFF,TGTGCCAGCAGTGAGTCTGCTGGGCAGGGATTGACTGAAGCTTTCTTT
NA,TRBV15,TRBJ1-1,TRBD1,CATSRVTGRGGTEAFF,TGTGCCACCAGCAGAGTAACCGGCAGGGGGGGCACTGAAGCTTTCTTT
NA,TRBV7-2,TRBJ1-3,TRBD1,CASSWGQGGGGNTIYF,TGTGCCAGCAGCTGGGGCCAGGGGGGTGGAGGAAACACCATATATTTT